These T cell receptor beta chains were read from a single sample in a study of shared clonotypes between healthy human individuals. Sequencing used immunoSEQ multiplex PCR; TCRdb keeps in-frame clones, though not all of them. The top ten hold more than 0.95% of the sample, which has some 2,000,000 clones, roughly 94% seen once. Material: naive CD8+ T cells sorted from blood. These receptors came from a man younger than 30 in good health. Each CDR3 is given with its conserved first and last residue. Each record gives: J gene, clone size, V gene, D gene, CDR3 DNA, CDR3 protein. A D gene is named only where the DNA matches it firmly. Some rows have no size entry. The others give once, few or many, or a class for an expanded clone.

TRBJ2-1,NA,TRBV20-1,NA,TGCAGTGCGACCCTTAACAATGAGCAGTTCTTC,CSATLNNEQFF
TRBJ2-1,NA,TRBV15,TRBD2,TGTGCCACCAGCAGAGAAATTTCACTAGCGAGTTACAATGAGCAGTTCTTC,CATSREISLASYNEQFF
TRBJ2-1,NA,TRBV4-3,TRBD2,TGCGCCAGCAGCCACCTACTAGCGGGAGATTCGGGTGAGCAGTTCTTC,CASSHLLAGDSGEQFF
TRBJ2-1,NA,TRBV6-5,NA,TGTGCCAGCAGTTACTCTGACGGGGGCAATGAGCAGTTCTTC,CASSYSDGGNEQFF
TRBJ2-7,NA,TRBV23-1,NA,TGCGCCAGCAGTCGTCAGGAGACGGACTCATACGAGCAGTACTTC,CASSRQETDSYEQYF
TRBJ2-7,NA,TRBV6-1,NA,TGTGCCAGCAGTGCGGGAGTCTTC,CASSAGVF
TRBJ1-1,NA,TRBV2,NA,TGTGCCAGCAGTGAGGGACAACCTAACACTGAAGCTTTCTTT,CASSEGQPNTEAFF
TRBJ1-4,NA,TRBV5-4,NA,TGTGCCAGCAGCTTGGACGAAAAACTGTTTTTT,CASSLDEKLFF
TRBJ2-1,NA,TRBV28,TRBD1,TGTGCCAGCAGCCCGGACAGGGTCCACAATGAGCAGTTCTTC,CASSPDRVHNEQFF
TRBJ2-7,NA,TRBV5-1,TRBD2,TGCGCCAGCAGCACTAGCGGGAGCTCCTACGAGCAGTACTTC,CASSTSGSSYEQYF
TRBJ2-5,NA,TRBV5-6,NA,TGTGCCAGCAGCTTAGGCCGGGACCCCCAAGAGACCCAGTACTTC,CASSLGRDPQETQYF
TRBJ2-7,NA,TRBV19,NA,TGTGCCAGTAGTCTTCAGTCCCCGGTACCCTACGAGCAGTACTTC,CASSLQSPVPYEQYF
TRBJ2-5,NA,TRBV27,TRBD1,TGTGCCAGCAGTTCGAGACAGGGTCCGGAGACCCAGTACTTC,CASSSRQGPETQYF
TRBJ1-2,once,TRBV5-1,NA,TGCGCCAGCAGCCCGGACCAACCCGCTCACTATGGCTACACCTTC,CASSPDQPAHYGYTF
TRBJ2-7,NA,TRBV29-1,TRBD2,TGCAGCGTTAGGGGTTATCCTTCGGGGGGCTACGAGCAGTACTTC,CSVRGYPSGGYEQYF
TRBJ2-7,NA,TRBV18,TRBD1,TGTGCCAGCTCACCGCGGGACAGGACCTACGAGCAGTACTTC,CASSPRDRTYEQYF
TRBJ2-7,NA,TRBV5-4,TRBD1,TGTGCCAGCAGCTTGGAGGGACAGGTCGCCTACGAGCAGTACTTC,CASSLEGQVAYEQYF
TRBJ2-7,NA,TRBV6-1,NA,TGTGCCAGCAGTGTTTTCATAAGCGTGGAGGGTTCCTACGAGCAGTACTTC,CASSVFISVEGSYEQYF
TRBJ1-1,once,TRBV30,NA,TGTGCCTGTTATGTAGGGGGGACTGAAGCTTTCTTT,CACYVGGTEAFF
TRBJ2-7,once,TRBV5-1,TRBD2,TGCGCCAGCAGCTTGGCATCTAGCGGACTGGGGGAGCAGTACTTC,CASSLASSGLGEQYF
TRBJ1-3,NA,TRBV4-1,NA,TGCGCCAGCAGCCAAGTAGCGGGTTCTGGAAACACCATATATTTT,CASSQVAGSGNTIYF
TRBJ2-5,once,TRBV30,NA,TGTGCCGTGGGGGGGGCTCAAGAGACCCAGTACTTC,CAVGGAQETQYF
TRBJ2-1,NA,TRBV27,NA,TGTGCCAGCAGTTTAGTGGCCCCGGTTACATTCTTCGGTGAGCAGTTCTTC,CASSLVAPVTFFGEQFF
TRBJ1-5,once,TRBV15,NA,TGTGCCACCACAACGCATGGGACATTCGGGTGGGGCAATCAGCCCCAGCATTTT,CATTTHGTFGWGNQPQHF
TRBJ2-4,once,TRBV19,TRBD1,TGTGCCAGTACCTCAGGGACAGAAAACATTCAGTACTTC,CASTSGTENIQYF
TRBJ2-5,NA,TRBV9,NA,TGTGCCAGCAGCACTCAAGGGGCCCTACAAGAGACCCAGTACTTC,CASSTQGALQETQYF
TRBJ2-7,NA,TRBV7-9,TRBD2,TGTGCCAGCTTAGCGGGAGGGGACGAGCAGTACTTC,CASLAGGDEQYF
TRBJ1-1,NA,TRBV9,NA,TGTGCCAGCAGCGGTTGGAACACTGAAGCTTTCTTT,CASSGWNTEAFF
TRBJ1-1,NA,TRBV12-5,NA,TGTGCTAGTGGTTTGGGGATTCCTTTTGAAGCTTTCTTT,CASGLGIPFEAFF
TRBJ2-7,NA,TRBV29-1,NA,TGCAGCGTTGGAGGAGAAGTAGGTTTCGAGCAGTACTTC,CSVGGEVGFEQYF
TRBJ1-2,NA,TRBV5-5,TRBD1,TGTGCCAGCAGTTGGACAGGGAACCCGGACTATATTGGCTACACCTTC,CASSWTGNPDYIGYTF
TRBJ2-2,NA,TRBV6-6,NA,TGTGCCAGCAGTTACAGGGGGGAGGTCACCGGGGAGCTGTTTTTT,CASSYRGEVTGELFF
TRBJ1-2,once,TRBV28,NA,TGTGCCAGCAAACTATCGCAAAGATATTATGGCTACACCTTC,CASKLSQRYYGYTF
TRBJ2-2,NA,TRBV5-4,NA,TGTGCCAGCAGCTTAGGAGGGCTGAGCACCGGGGAGCTGTTTTTT,CASSLGGLSTGELFF
TRBJ2-7,NA,TRBV2,NA,TGTGCCAGCAGAGTCCAGGGCGACGAGCAGTACTTC,CASRVQGDEQYF
TRBJ2-1,NA,TRBV7-9,TRBD2,TGTGCCAGCAGTCAAGCTAGCGGCTCCTACAATGAGCAGTTCTTC,CASSQASGSYNEQFF
TRBJ2-3,NA,TRBV19,NA,TGTGCCAGTACCGCTGGGGACGGTACGCAGTATTTT,CASTAGDGTQYF
TRBJ1-1,NA,TRBV2,NA,TGTGCCAGCAGTGAATTAGGATTGAACACTGAAGCTTTCTTT,CASSELGLNTEAFF
TRBJ2-4,NA,TRBV12-2,NA,TGTGCAAGTCGCAAAAGCCGCAGGGGTAAAAACATTCAGTACTTC,CASRKSRRGKNIQYF
TRBJ1-5,NA,TRBV29-1,TRBD1,TGCAGCGTCCTCGCCCCCGGGACAGGGGCCGATCAGCCCCAGCATTTT,CSVLAPGTGADQPQHF
TRBJ2-7,once,TRBV27,NA,TGTGCCAGCAGTTTATCATGGGGGGCAGGTAAGAGCTCCTACGAGCAGTACTTC,CASSLSWGAGKSSYEQYF